One sample yielded the 16 T cell receptor beta chains listed below, sequenced in a study of cytomegalovirus exposure and HLA in healthy donors. It was with 60 Vbeta and 13 Jbeta primers that the PCR ran. Repertoires were generated with immunoSEQ multiplex PCR, while TCRdb's copy carries only in-frame clones and drops some. The data show around 57,000 clones, around 90% seen once. Input material: PBMCs. The source of these receptors is a man aged 25-45 years in good health and CMV-seropositive.

The chain joins TRBV6-6 to TRBJ2-7; D may be TRBD1 (6 bases). Trimming cost V 0 bases and J 5 bases, with 14 bases left between them. CDR3 length equals 15 residues. CDR1 MNHNY and CDR2 SVGAGI come from the germline V gene (reference sequence). CDR3 sequence: CASSYSSTGLNEQYF. CDR3 nucleotide sequence: TGTGCCAGCAGTTACTCTTCGACAGGCCTAAACGAGCAGTACTTC.

The gene calls are TRBV19 and TRBJ1-6; possibly TRBD1 for D (6 bases). Germline-derived CDR1 and CDR2 are LNHDA and SQIVND (reference sequence). The CDR3 contains 18 residues. Trimming removed 8 bases at V and 0 bases at J, with 20 bases between. CDR3 sequence (DNA): TGTGCCAGTCGTGACAGGACGAAAAGGAGCTCCTATAATTCACCCCTCCACTTT. This encodes CASRDRTKRSSYNSPLHF.

The chain couples TRBV19 to TRBJ1-2; tentative D call: TRBD1 (5 bases). The CDR3 sequence is 13 residues long. Looked up from germline, CDR1 is LNHDA and CDR2 is SQIVND (reference sequence). Trimming left V 7 bases short and J 3 bases short, with 12 bases between. CDR3 nucleotides: TGTGCCAGTAACGGCAGGGCTTACTATGGCTACACCTTC. It codes for CASNGRAYYGYTF.

The rearrangement uses TRBV9 and TRBJ2-7; TRBD2 agrees at 10 bases. CDR3 length: 15 amino acids. Germline V gene lookup returns CDR1 SGDLS and CDR2 YYNGEE. Trimming took 0 bases from V and 3 from J; bases not matched to a gene: 3. CDR3 amino acids: CASSVGTSGNYEQYF. The CDR3 nucleotides are TGTGCCAGCAGCGTAGGAACTAGCGGGAACTACGAGCAGTACTTC.

The chain carries TRBV5-1 and TRBJ1-3; 7 bases align to TRBD1. The V gene's germline CDR1 is SGHRS and CDR2 YFSETQ. Trimming at V came to 8 bases and at J to 2 bases, leaving 1 base not matched to a gene. There are 12 residues in the CDR3. The CDR3 loop is CASQGAGNTIYF. CDR3 nucleotide sequence: TGCGCCAGTCAGGGGGCTGGAAACACCATATATTTT.

This clone was detected once. This sequence joins TRBV19 and TRBJ2-1, with 16 bases that match TRBD2. The CDR3 runs 20 residues. Unmatched junction bases numbered 6, after V lost 1 base and J lost 0 bases. CDR1 LNHDA and CDR2 SQIVND come from the germline V gene (reference sequence). The CDR3, as DNA: TGTGCCAGTAGTATAGCTCAGGGACTAGCGGGAGGGAGCTCCTACAATGAGCAGTTCTTC. It translates to CASSIAQGLAGGSSYNEQFF.

V gene TRBV9 combines with J gene TRBJ1-5; D possibly corresponds to TRBD1 (5 bases). The CDR3 length is 15 residues. Germline V gene data show CDR1 as SGDLS and CDR2 as YYNGEE. The germline V and J ends were trimmed by 4 bases and 3 bases, with 14 bases remaining between them. CDR3 residues: CASSHDSSVNQPQHF. The CDR3 DNA is TGTGCCAGCAGCCACGACAGTTCCGTCAATCAGCCCCAGCATTTT.

The chain employs TRBV7-2 and TRBJ2-7; D not certain. Trimming cost V 3 bases and J 1 base, with 7 bases left between them. CDR3 size: 13 residues. Germline V gives CDR1 SGHTA, CDR2 FQGNSA. CDR3 region: CASSFRSSYEQYF. The CDR3 DNA sequence: TGTGCCAGCAGCTTTAGGAGTTCCTACGAGCAGTACTTC.

The chain joins TRBV5-1 to TRBJ2-1; TRBD1 matches 9 bases. CDR3 length: 14 residues. In germline, CDR1 is SGHRS, CDR2 YFSETQ. Trimming took 4 bases from V and 12 from J; bases not matched to a gene: 11. The CDR3 reads CASSNLGQGGVQFF. For the CDR3, the DNA is TGCGCCAGCAGCAATTTGGGACAGGGAGGGGTGCAGTTCTTC.

The gene calls are TRBV18 and TRBJ2-1; 9 nucleotides align to TRBD1. V was clipped by 0 bases and J by 8 bases; unmatched bases: 5. Germline V lookup: CDR1 KGHSH, CDR2 LQKENI. This CDR3 has 15 residues. The CDR3 is CASSPPDRGTDEQFF. The CDR3, as DNA: TGTGCCAGCTCACCACCGGACAGGGGAACGGATGAGCAGTTCTTC.

The chain carries TRBV11-3 and TRBJ2-7; 13 bases align to TRBD2. The CDR3 extends over 20 amino acids. Germline-derived CDR1 and CDR2 are SGHNT and YENEEA. J lost 1 base, V lost 3 bases, and 15 bases had no gene match. The CDR3 sequence: CASSFSRAVTSGRPSYEQYF. The CDR3 DNA sequence: TGTGCCAGCAGCTTTTCTAGGGCCGTGACTAGCGGGAGGCCTTCCTACGAGCAGTACTTC.

V and J are TRBV15 and TRBJ1-1; 9 bases line up with TRBD1. The CDR3 covers 14 residues. Per germline, CDR1 LNHNV and CDR2 YYDKDF (reference sequence). Losses at the gene ends were 3 bases for V and 4 bases for J; bases not matched to a gene: 3. The CDR3 DNA is TGTGCCACCAGCAGGGACAGGGGAGTCACTGAAGCTTTCTTT. It translates to CATSRDRGVTEAFF.

The chain couples TRBV14 to TRBJ1-1; no definite D call. Germline lookup yields CDR1 SGHDN and CDR2 FVKESK. This CDR3 has 14 residues. V lost 0 bases, J lost 4 bases, and 9 bases lay in between. CDR3 nucleotide sequence: TGTGCCAGCAGCCAAGATACCGGGGTCACTGAAGCTTTCTTT. It translates to CASSQDTGVTEAFF.

This chain uses TRBV18 with TRBJ2-3, with TRBD1 matching 8 bases. CDR1 and CDR2 (germline): KGHSH, LQKENI. Trimming took 6 bases from V and 2 from J; bases not matched to a gene: 7. CDR3 length: 15 amino acids. In nucleotides, the CDR3 is TGTGCCAGCTCGTACGACAGGGGCCCCACAGATACGCAGTATTTT. Translating gives CASSYDRGPTDTQYF. Using reference TRBV18 and TRBJ2-3 for the parts outside the CDR3, the full variable domain is NAGVMQNPRHLVRRRGQEARLRCSPMKGHSHVYWYRQLPEEGLKFMVYLQKENIIDESGMPKERFSAEFPKEGPSILRIQQVVRGDSAAYFCASSYDRGPTDTQYFGPGTRLTVL.

A word on this clone: In this CDR3 the conserved last residue, phenylalanine or tryptophan, is missing, so a read error is likely. The chain joins TRBV19 to TRBJ2-7, with 7 bases identical to TRBD1. CDR1 and CDR2 (germline): LNHDA, SQIVND (reference sequence). The CDR3 has 14 residues. The J segment lost 2 bases and the V segment lost 6 bases, leaving 7 bases of the junction unmatched. The CDR3 coding sequence is TGTGCCAGTAGCCCAGGACAGGAGCCCTACGAGCAGTACCTC. It translates to CASSPGQEPYEQYL.

The rearrangement uses TRBV6-1 and TRBJ1-1; a weak D match, TRBD1 (6 bases). CDR1 is MNHNS and CDR2 is SASEGT in the germline V gene. This CDR3 is 13 amino acids long. Trimming took off 6 bases at V and 7 bases at J, with 15 bases between the two ends. In DNA, the CDR3 is TGTGCCAGCAGGAAATCCCACAGGGATGAAGCTTTCTTT. It is translated as CASRKSHRDEAFF.